This TCR beta chain was retrieved from a study of HIV-infected patients and healthy controls. Whole-study findings and limits: HIV+ repertoires were severely depleted of MAIT alpha-chain CDR3s, unlike healthy controls.

This CDR3 is 13 amino acids long. V shed 11 bases and J shed 10 bases, with 21 bases lying between them. The germline V gene has CDR1 SEHNR and CDR2 FQNEAQ (reference sequence). In its sample, this clonotype was seen many times. Its matching antigen is unknown. About 500 ng RNA was reverse transcribed with alpha and beta constant-region primers. Using multiplexing indices, alpha and beta chain libraries were generated apart by chain-specific third strand synthesis. TCRdb analysed the 5' RACE reads with MiXCR anew, one entry per CDR3 protein. The sample records 10,000 to 11,000 distinct CDR3 sequences, about 10% being singletons. Whole blood was used without fractionation, so all unsorted peripheral T cells were included.

The specimen comprised blood, sampled before antiretroviral therapy. This sequence originates from an adult with HIV infection. The rearrangement links TRBV7-9 to TRBJ2-1; D is possibly TRBD2 (6 bases). CDR3 nucleotides: TGTGCCGGACGGCGGGGAGACAACCGAGAGCAGTTCTTC. Amino acid sequence: CAGRRGDNREQFF.